This T cell receptor beta chain is from a study of cytomegalovirus exposure and HLA in healthy donors. Study summary: It was reported in a later analysis that the same platform had been used for the 90 to 150 validation repertoires as for the roughly 700 first-cohort repertoires.

Points on this clone: The antigen is not known.

Notes on the study in general: The tendency of first-cohort TCR clusters to co-occur in the roughly 130 validation repertoires emerged from a later analysis. Associated with cytomegalovirus, according to the listing, were around 160 TCR beta chains.

Method: immunoSEQ multiplex PCR; TCRdb's copy keeps in-frame clones and lacks some. The repertoire has 200,000 or so clones, more than 80% of them found once; the top ten carry roughly 6.5%. J lost 4 bases, V lost 8 bases, and 18 bases had no gene match. This CDR3 contains 18 residues. Germline V gives CDR1 SNHLY, CDR2 FYNNEI. The chain joins TRBV2 to TRBJ2-1; TRBD2 matches at 9 bases. The TCR comes from a man aged 18-30 years in good health and CMV-seropositive. Sequenced: PBMCs. CDR3 residues: CASGGGASGPRSYNEQFF. In DNA form, the CDR3 reads TGTGCCAGCGGCGGGGGGGCTAGCGGTCCTCGGAGTTACAATGAGCAGTTCTTC. The full variable domain, with the rest looked up from reference TRBV2 and TRBJ2-1, is EPEVTQTPSHQVTQMGQEVILRCVPISNHLYFYWYRQILGQKVEFLVSFYNNEISEKSEIFDDQFSVERPDGSNFTLKIRSTKLEDSAMYFCASGGGASGPRSYNEQFFGPGTRLTVL.